These T cell receptor beta chains were read from a single sample in a study of blood T cell repertoires in COVID-19. Repertoires were generated with immunoSEQ multiplex PCR, while TCRdb's copy carries only in-frame clones and drops some. The sample has fewer than 90,000 clones; 86% are singletons. Input material: peripheral blood. The source of these receptors is a man older than 75 in a cohort sampled during active COVID-19. CDR3s include the opening cysteine and the closing phenylalanine or tryptophan. Each record gives: J gene, clone size, D gene, V gene, CDR3 DNA, CDR3 protein. A D gene is named only where the DNA matches it firmly. Part of the rows lack a size; the others show once, few, many or a class for expanded clones.

TRBJ1-1 NA TRBD1 TRBV5-6 TGTGCCAGCAGCTTGGGAACGACAGGGACCGAAGCTTTCTTT CASSLGTTGTEAFF
TRBJ1-1 NA NA TRBV6-5 TGTGCCAGCAGATTGACAGAGGTGGCTGAAGCTTTCTTT CASRLTEVAEAFF
TRBJ1-2 NA TRBD1 TRBV6-2/TRBV6-3 TGTGCCAGCAGCGCGGGACAGCGTGGCTACACCTTC CASSAGQRGYTF
TRBJ1-2 NA NA TRBV2 TGTGCCAGCATCGGGGGACTAGGTGGGGGTGGCTACACCTTC CASIGGLGGGGYTF
TRBJ2-6 NA NA TRBV27 TGTGCCAGCAGTTCCAGGGGACCGGGGGCCAACGTCCTGACTTTC CASSSRGPGANVLTF
TRBJ2-5 NA NA TRBV18 TGTGCCAGCTCACCTTCTAGTGACCAAGAGACCCAGTACTTC CASSPSSDQETQYF
TRBJ2-7 once TRBD1 TRBV6-5 TGTGCCAGCAGAACGACAGGGAGCTCCTACGAGCAGTACTTC CASRTTGSSYEQYF
TRBJ2-7 NA TRBD1 TRBV20-1 TGCAGTGCTGGACAGGGCTACGAGCAGTACTTC CSAGQGYEQYF
TRBJ1-4 NA NA TRBV5-4 TGTGCCAGCAGCTCTCCGGGGGATAGCGGGGCAACTAATGAAAAACTGTTTTTT CASSSPGDSGATNEKLFF
TRBJ1-6 once TRBD1 TRBV6-5 TGTGCCAGCACCGAAGACAGGGAAAATTCACCCCTCCACTTT CASTEDRENSPLHF
TRBJ1-4 NA NA TRBV6-5 TGTGCCAGCAGTTTGACTAGGGCTAATGAAAAACTGTTTTTT CASSLTRANEKLFF
TRBJ2-5 NA NA TRBV7-2 TGTGCCAGCAGCTCGACCGGACACCCCCAAGAGACCCAGTACTTC CASSSTGHPQETQYF
TRBJ1-2 few TRBD1 TRBV4-2 TGTGCCAGCAGCCAGGGACAGGGGATTCATGGCTACACCTTC CASSQGQGIHGYTF
TRBJ1-5 once NA TRBV2 TGTGCCAGCAGTGCCGGACTTAGCAATCAGCCCCAGCATTTT CASSAGLSNQPQHF
TRBJ2-2 once NA TRBV2 TGTGCCAGCAGTGAATTGGGGGGCACCGGGGAGCTGTTTTTT CASSELGGTGELFF
TRBJ1-4 NA TRBD1 TRBV5-4 TGTGCCAGCAGCTTCGGACAGGGGTTTGAAAAACTGTTTTTT CASSFGQGFEKLFF
TRBJ1-4 NA NA TRBV3-1/TRBV3-2 TGTGCCAGCAGCCAAGCGGGTGAAAAACTGTTTTTT CASSQAGEKLFF
TRBJ1-2 NA NA TRBV28 TGTGCCAGCAGGCTGGGAGACTATGGCTACACCTTC CASRLGDYGYTF
TRBJ1-1 NA NA TRBV7-9 TGTGCCAGCAGCCGCGACAATAAGGAAGCTTTCTTT CASSRDNKEAFF
TRBJ2-1 NA NA TRBV19 TGTGCCAGTAAAAGGAGCTCCTACAATGAGCAGTTCTTC CASKRSSYNEQFF
TRBJ2-2 NA TRBD2 TRBV2 TGTGCCAGCAGTGAGAGAGCGGGGGGGATCCTCTGGACCGGGGAGCTGTTTTTT CASSERAGGILWTGELFF
TRBJ1-1 NA TRBD1 TRBV4-1 TGCGCCAGCAGCCAAGGCCACGGGACAGCTAAGGTCGAAGCTTTCTTT CASSQGHGTAKVEAFF
TRBJ1-4 NA NA TRBV5-6 TGTGCCAGCAGCTTGGCCGGAGGGTTGGAAGAAAAACTGTTTTTT CASSLAGGLEEKLFF
TRBJ1-3 NA NA TRBV28 TGTGCCAGCAGTTTCAGGGAATCTGGAAACACCATATATTTT CASSFRESGNTIYF
TRBJ1-5 NA NA TRBV18 TGTGCCAGCTCCTCCGGGGTGAGAGATCAGCCCCAGCATTTT CASSSGVRDQPQHF